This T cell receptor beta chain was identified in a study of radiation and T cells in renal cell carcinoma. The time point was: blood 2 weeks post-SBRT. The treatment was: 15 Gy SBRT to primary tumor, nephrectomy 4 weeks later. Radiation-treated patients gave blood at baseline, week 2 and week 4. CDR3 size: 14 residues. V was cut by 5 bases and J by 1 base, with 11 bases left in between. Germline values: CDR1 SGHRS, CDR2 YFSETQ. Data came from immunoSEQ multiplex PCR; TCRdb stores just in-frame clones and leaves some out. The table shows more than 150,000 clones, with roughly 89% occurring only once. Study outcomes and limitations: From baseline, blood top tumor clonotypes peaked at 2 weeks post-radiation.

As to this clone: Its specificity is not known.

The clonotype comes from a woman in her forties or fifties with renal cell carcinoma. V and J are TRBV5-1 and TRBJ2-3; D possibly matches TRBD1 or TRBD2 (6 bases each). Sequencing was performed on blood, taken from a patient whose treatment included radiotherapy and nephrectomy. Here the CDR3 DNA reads TGCGCCAGCAGACCGAGGGGGGGCACAGATACGCAGTATTTT. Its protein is CASRPRGGTDTQYF.